Each of the 27 T cell receptor beta chains below was sequenced from the same sample in a study of tumor-infiltrating lymphocytes in primary liver carcinoma. The template, roughly 510 ng total RNA, yielded TCR beta cDNA made with a constant-region primer. ARM-PCR was slightly modified, and three nested multiplex PCR rounds with it gave rise to the TCR beta libraries. The first two PCR rounds used TRBV1-TRBV30 forward primers with a C-beta reverse primer, 10 to 11 cycles each. MiXCR, run by TCRdb on the multiplex PCR reads, gives a single entry per CDR3 protein. The table has some 320,000 distinct CDR3 sequences, 65% seen once. The researchers obtained blood RNA from unsorted whole blood and also extracted germline DNA. Sequenced input: peripheral blood. These receptors were taken from a man aged 40-50 years with primary liver carcinoma and hepatitis B virus infection.

This clonotype was recorded many times. V gene TRBV11-2 combines with J gene TRBJ2-2; D gene uncertain. Germline V gene lookup returns CDR1 SGHAT and CDR2 FQNNGV. The CDR3 consists of 16 residues. The V end lost 5 bases, the J end lost 1 base, and 14 bases lay between the germline ends. The CDR3: CASSKGRIGNTGELFF. DNA of the CDR3: TGTGCCAGCAGCAAAGGAAGGATAGGGAACACCGGGGAGCTGTTTTTT.

CDR3 bases: TGTGCCACCAGCAGAGATAACCGGGACAGGGTTGAGACCCAGTACTTC. Amino acid sequence: CATSRDNRDRVETQYF. V gene TRBV15 combines with J gene TRBJ2-5; 9 positions agree with TRBD1. Trimming cost V 0 bases and J 5 bases; bases outside gene matches: 7. The germline V gene encodes CDR1 LNHNV and CDR2 YYDKDF (reference sequence). The CDR3 covers 16 residues.

Points on this clonotype: A much more abundant neighbour one base away suggests this may be a read error. The chain has TRBV12-3 or TRBV12-4 and TRBJ2-6; weak D call: TRBD2 (6 bases). The CDR3 contains 15 residues. The CDR3: CACSLRGSGANVLTF. Written as DNA, the CDR3 is TGTGCCTGCAGTTTACGGGGGTCTGGGGCCAACGTCCTGACTTTC.

On this clonotype: A read error may explain this, as a much larger clone is one base away. The rearrangement uses TRBV5-1 and TRBJ2-7, with D maybe TRBD2 (6 bases). CDR1 and CDR2 from the germline V gene are SGHRS and YFSETQ. The CDR3 is made up of 14 amino acids. The CDR3 DNA is TGCGCCCGCAGCTTGGTTTGGGAGGCCTACGAGCAGTACTTC. As protein: CARSLVWEAYEQYF.

This clonotype came up once. V gene TRBV10-3 combines with J gene TRBJ2-3; 8 bases are shared with TRBD1. This CDR3 is 13 amino acids long. Germline assignment: CDR1 ENHRY and CDR2 SYGVKD. CDR3 amino acids: CVINRGSTDTQYF. In nucleotides, the CDR3 is TGTGTCATTAACAGGGGGAGCACAGATACGCAGTATTTT.

The V gene is TRBV30, the J gene TRBJ2-3; 8 bases agree with TRBD1. J lost 3 bases, V lost 2 bases, and 7 bases had no gene match. Germline values: CDR1 GTSNPN, CDR2 SVGIG (reference sequence). The CDR3 has 15 amino acids. For the CDR3, the DNA is TGTGCCTGGAGTAAGGGACAGGATGCGACAGATACGCAGTATTTT. Protein: CAWSKGQDATDTQYF.

The V gene is TRBV11-2, the J gene TRBJ2-5, with D perhaps TRBD1 (7 bases). The CDR3 totals 16 residues. Germline loops: CDR1 SGHAT, CDR2 FQNNGV. V lost 5 bases and J lost 5, with 21 bases in between. The CDR3 DNA reads TGTGCCAGCAGCCTTGAGACAGGAGGGGGCAAGGAGACCCAGTACTTC. Translating it yields CASSLETGGGKETQYF.

There are many counts of this clonotype. This chain uses TRBV6-2 or TRBV6-3 with TRBJ2-1; D gene ambiguous. Germline V gene data show CDR1 as MNHEY and CDR2 as SVGEGT. Trimming cost V 4 bases and J 7 bases, with 11 bases left between them. The CDR3 consists of 13 residues. This CDR3 reads CASSWARWNEQFF. As DNA, the CDR3 is TGTGCCAGCAGTTGGGCCCGTTGGAATGAGCAGTTCTTC.

The V and J genes are TRBV12-3 or TRBV12-4 and TRBJ1-2; no clear D. Trimming stripped 11 bases from V and 4 bases from J, with 14 bases between. This CDR3 has 12 residues. DNA of the CDR3: TGTGCCTGTAGCCCCGCCGGCTATGGCTACACCTTC. Translated, it gives CACSPAGYGYTF.

A remark on this clonotype: Compared with germline, one end of the junction differs, possibly owing to a read error. The V and J genes are TRBV6-6 and TRBJ1-6; TRBD1 matches 7 bases. Germline-derived CDR1 and CDR2 are MNHNY and SVGAGI (reference sequence). This CDR3 comprises 13 residues. The CDR3 sequence is CAISTGDNTPLHF. The CDR3 region has the DNA TGTGCCATCAGTACAGGGGATAATACACCCCTCCACTTT.

About this clonotype itself: One junction end disagrees with the germline gene, perhaps due to a read error. V and J are TRBV6-2 or TRBV6-3 and TRBJ2-7; D uncertain. The CDR3 spans 11 residues. Per the germline V gene, CDR1 is MNHEY and CDR2 is SVGEGT. CDR3 in amino acids: CASSFLLEQHF. The CDR3 nucleotides read TGTGCCAGCAGCTTTCTATTGGAGCAGCACTTC.

This clonotype was found many times. The CDR3 nucleotides read TGTGCCTGGAGTCGGACTAGCGGGAGGGCAGATACGCAGTATTTT. Protein product: CAWSRTSGRADTQYF. The rearrangement links TRBV30 to TRBJ2-3; 15 bases agree with TRBD2. The V and J ends lost 2 bases and 4 bases, in that order; junction bases with no gene match: 1. Germline CDR1 reads GTSNPN; CDR2 reads SVGIG (reference sequence). This CDR3 is 15 amino acids long.

A word on this clonotype: The junction differs from germline at one of its ends, possibly a read error. V is TRBV11-2 and J is TRBJ2-3, with D possibly being TRBD1 or TRBD2 (5 bases each). Germline loops: CDR1 SGHAT, CDR2 FQNNGV. There are 14 residues in the CDR3. This CDR3 is CASSWGSVTDTKYF. The CDR3 DNA reads as TGTGCCAGCAGTTGGGGGTCCGTCACAGATACGAAGTATTTT.

As for this clonotype: A read error may be the cause here, since a much bigger clone is one base away. Because it lacks the conserved phenylalanine or tryptophan at the end, this CDR3 is likely a read error. The V and J genes are TRBV6-2 or TRBV6-3 and TRBJ2-1, with 8 bases identical to TRBD2. The germline V gene has CDR1 MNHEY and CDR2 SVGEGT. This CDR3 has 12 residues. Trimming removed 5 bases from V and 11 bases from J; junction bases left unmatched: 5. CDR3 bases: TGTGCCAGCAGTAATTTAGCGGGGAAGCAGTTCTTA. Amino acids: CASSNLAGKQFL.

This clonotype was detected once. The junction does not match germline at one end; this may be a read error. This sequence joins TRBV7-8 and TRBJ2-5; possibly TRBD1 for D (6 bases). The CDR3 has 16 residues. CDR1 is SGHVS, CDR2 FQNEAQ, per germline. The CDR3: CANSLRGWDTQETQCF. The DNA of the CDR3 is TGTGCCAACAGCTTAAGAGGTTGGGACACTCAAGAGACCCAGTGCTTC.

This clonotype has a count of ten or more. The chain employs TRBV6-5 and TRBJ2-1, with D tentatively TRBD2 (5 bases). This CDR3 spans 15 amino acids. CDR1 and CDR2 from the germline V gene are MNHEY and SVGAGI. Between the trimmed V and J ends, which lost 5 bases and 3 bases, there was a span of 14 bases. CDR3 nucleotide sequence: TGTGCCAGCAGTCCACCTAGCTCTGACTACAATGAGCAGTTCTTC. It codes for CASSPPSSDYNEQFF.

This clonotype came up once. Possible read error: a much larger clone is one base away. This chain links TRBV6-5 with TRBJ1-5; D perhaps matches TRBD1 (5 bases). The length of the CDR3 is 14 residues. Germline V gene lookup returns CDR1 MNHEY and CDR2 SVGAGI. Trimming removed 8 bases at V and 3 bases at J, with 14 bases between. The CDR3 spells CASRGKGTNQPQHF. Written as DNA, the CDR3 is TGTGCCAGCCGGGGCAAGGGGACCAATCAGCCCCAGCATTTT.

Turning to this clonotype: This may arise from a read error, as a much more abundant clone is one base away. This chain's CDR3 is CASLLGGSHDEQFF. The CDR3 bases are TGTGCCAGCCTTCTAGGCGGGAGTCACGATGAGCAGTTCTTC. This chain connects TRBV6-7 to TRBJ2-1; TRBD2 matches at 7 bases. TRBV6-7 is placed among ORFs of uncertain function. Trimming removed 8 bases from V and 8 bases from J; junction bases left unmatched: 12. The CDR3 totals 14 residues.

This clonotype was seen at least ten times. The rearrangement joins TRBV5-6 to TRBJ2-3, with D uncertain. CDR3 length: 13 amino acids. The germline gives CDR1 SGHDT, CDR2 YYEEEE. Deletions cut 1 base from V and 6 bases from J, with 9 bases between. CDR3 in amino acids: CASSLLLLDTQYF. The DNA of the CDR3 is TGTGCCAGCAGCTTGCTACTTCTCGATACGCAGTATTTT.

On this clonotype: The CDR3 carries no conserved terminal phenylalanine or tryptophan, so it likely arises from a read error. The gene calls are TRBV6-5 and TRBJ2-5; the match to TRBD2 covers 8 bases. After removal of 4 bases from V and 2 bases from J, the junction contained 15 bases not matched to a gene. The CDR3 runs 18 residues. From germline, CDR1 is MNHEY and CDR2 SVGAGI. This chain's CDR3 is CASSFSRTFAGGQETQYI. CDR3 DNA: TGTGCCAGCAGTTTTTCGCGCACCTTTGCGGGAGGACAAGAGACCCAGTACATC.

A single count supports this clonotype. With a much larger clone just one base away, this may be a read error. The J gene is TRBJ2-5, the V gene TRBV12-3 or TRBV12-4; the D is unclear. CDR3 length: 13 residues. The CDR3, as DNA: TGTGCCAGCTCCGAAACGGCTCAAGAGATCCAGTACTTC. Protein product: CASSETAQEIQYF.

This chain uses TRBV5-6 with TRBJ2-7; 13 nucleotides match TRBD2. Trimming removed 3 bases from V and 4 bases from J; junction bases left unmatched: 1. Per the germline V gene, CDR1 is SGHDT and CDR2 is YYEEEE. The CDR3 runs 14 residues. The CDR3 DNA reads as TGTGCCAGCAGCTGGGGACTAGCGGGATACGAGCAGTACTTC. It specifies CASSWGLAGYEQYF.

This clonotype has a single count. The chain combines TRBV29-1 with TRBJ2-2; D assignment may be TRBD1 or TRBD2 (5 bases each). V was cut by 7 bases and J by 13 bases, with 25 bases left in between. The CDR3 runs to 14 residues. Germline CDR1 SQVTM, CDR2 ANQGSEA. The CDR3 sequence: CSGRDGPNTGGLFF. The CDR3 coding sequence is TGCAGCGGCCGGGACGGTCCAAACACCGGTGGGCTGTTTTTT.

In this sample, this clonotype turned up many times. This chain joins TRBV5-5 and TRBJ1-1, with D tentatively TRBD1 (6 bases). The CDR3 length is 17 residues. Between the trimmed V and J ends, which lost 3 bases and 4 bases, there was a span of 22 bases. The V gene's germline CDR1 is SGHKS and CDR2 YYEKEE (reference sequence). CDR3 nucleotide sequence: TGTGCCAGCAGCTCGTTAACAGGGAACCTTTTCCCCACTGAAGCTTTCTTT. Its protein is CASSSLTGNLFPTEAFF. The full variable domain, with the rest looked up from reference TRBV5-5 and TRBJ1-1, is DAGVTQSPTHLIKTRGQQVTLRCSPISGHKSVSWYQQVLGQGPQFIFQYYEKEERGRGNFPDRFSARQFPNYSSELNVNALLLGDSALYLCASSSLTGNLFPTEAFFGQGTRLTVV.

This clonotype was counted many times. The genes are TRBV7-8 and TRBJ2-1; 11 nucleotides match TRBD2. The V and J ends lost 4 bases and 1 base, in that order; junction bases with no gene match: 6. The germline V gene encodes CDR1 SGHVS and CDR2 FQNEAQ. CDR3 length: 17 residues. The CDR3 loop is CASSSGTSGQSYNEQFF. The CDR3 region has the DNA TGTGCCAGCAGCTCCGGGACTAGCGGACAATCCTACAATGAGCAGTTCTTC.

V and J are TRBV30 and TRBJ2-6; no clear D. CDR3 length: 16 amino acids. Germline assignment: CDR1 GTSNPN and CDR2 SVGIG (reference sequence). Between the trimmed V and J ends, which lost 3 bases and 0 bases, there was a span of 12 bases. The DNA of the CDR3 is TGTGCCTGGAGACGGAAGGGTAGCTCTGGGGCCAACGTCCTGACTTTC. Residues: CAWRRKGSSGANVLTF.

This clonotype was seen many times. This chain joins TRBV6-6 and TRBJ2-1; 9 positions agree with TRBD2. V was clipped by 6 bases and J by 8 bases; unmatched bases: 5. The CDR3 sequence is 13 residues long. CDR1 and CDR2 (germline): MNHNY, SVGAGI (reference sequence). The CDR3 DNA follows: TGTGCCAGCAGCTCCCCTAGCGGGGATGAGCAGTTCTTC. As protein: CASSSPSGDEQFF.